Listed below are T cell receptor beta chains from one sample, sequenced in a study of cytomegalovirus exposure and HLA in healthy donors. Produced via immunoSEQ multiplex PCR; TCRdb's table is partial and in-frame only. This table holds 150,000 to 250,000 clones. The specimen was PBMCs. Receptors were obtained from a boy aged 5-17 years in good health and CMV-seronegative. CDR3s include the opening cysteine and the closing phenylalanine or tryptophan. Fields, in order: CDR3 DNA, CDR3 protein, V gene, D gene, J gene, CDR3 length. D genes are given only for firm matches.

DNA: TGTGCCTGGAGTGGAGAGGTAACCTACGAGCAGTACTTC
CDR3: CAWSGEVTYEQYF
V: TRBV30
D: -
J: TRBJ2-7
length: 13

DNA: TGTGCCAGCAGCGCCAGGGTAACCGGGGAGCTGTTTTTT
CDR3: CASSARVTGELFF
V: TRBV9
D: -
J: TRBJ2-2
length: 13

DNA: TGTGCCAGCAGCCGTACAGGCACCGGGGAGCTGTTTTTT
CDR3: CASSRTGTGELFF
V: TRBV7-3
D: -
J: TRBJ2-2
length: 13

DNA: TGTGCTAGTGGTTTGGGGACAGGGGGCCGGGGTAATGAAAAACTGTTTTTT
CDR3: CASGLGTGGRGNEKLFF
V: TRBV12-5
D: TRBD1
J: TRBJ1-4
length: 17

DNA: TGTGCCAGCACCGGGAGCGAAACGCTCACAGATACGCAGTATTTT
CDR3: CASTGSETLTDTQYF
V: TRBV25-1
D: -
J: TRBJ2-3
length: 15

DNA: TGTGCCAGCAGTTTAATTCGGACAGGGTCCGGATACTACGAGCAGTACTTC
CDR3: CASSLIRTGSGYYEQYF
V: TRBV27
D: TRBD1
J: TRBJ2-7
length: 17

DNA: TGTGCCTGGACTTACCTGAATTCGGACACCATATATTTT
CDR3: CAWTYLNSDTIYF
V: TRBV30
D: -
J: TRBJ1-3
length: 13

DNA: TGTGCCAGTAGTATAGCGACTAGCGTCTACGAGCAGTACTTC
CDR3: CASSIATSVYEQYF
V: TRBV19
D: TRBD2
J: TRBJ2-7
length: 14

DNA: TGTGCCAGCAGCTTAAATATCGGCACTGAAGCTTTCTTT
CDR3: CASSLNIGTEAFF
V: TRBV11-3
D: -
J: TRBJ1-1
length: 13

DNA: TGTGCCAGCAGCTCGAGCTCGACAGTGAAGAACACTGAAGCTTTCTTT
CDR3: CASSSSSTVKNTEAFF
V: TRBV5-4
D: -
J: TRBJ1-1
length: 16

DNA: TGTGCCAGCAGCTTAGACCCAGCGTACTATGGCTACACCTTC
CDR3: CASSLDPAYYGYTF
V: TRBV11-2
D: -
J: TRBJ1-2
length: 14

DNA: TGCGCCAGCAGCTCCGACAGTCAGAACACTGAAGCTTTCTTT
CDR3: CASSSDSQNTEAFF
V: TRBV5-1
D: -
J: TRBJ1-1
length: 14

DNA: TGCAGCGGAGCGACCGGGACAGGATCGTACGAGCAGTACTTC
CDR3: CSGATGTGSYEQYF
V: TRBV29-1
D: TRBD1
J: TRBJ2-7
length: 14

DNA: TGTGCCAGCAGTTACACCAGGGACAAGTCCTCCCCTTCCTTC
CDR3: CASSYTRDKSSPSF
V: TRBV6-5
D: -
J: TRBJ1-2
length: 14